These 21 T cell receptor beta chains were all obtained from the same sample, sequenced in a study of blood T cell repertoires in COVID-19. The assay was immunoSEQ multiplex PCR, and TCRdb's table has in-frame clones only and misses some. In the table there are 200,000 to 300,000 clones, around 87% of which are singletons. The sequenced sample was peripheral blood. Receptors were obtained from a woman in her sixties or seventies with COVID-19, enrolled during active disease.

V and J are TRBV4-2 and TRBJ1-2; 10 bases line up with TRBD1. The CDR3 loop spans 14 amino acids. Germline CDR1 is LGHNA and CDR2 is YNFKEQ. Trimming removed 4 bases from V and 8 bases from J; junction bases left unmatched: 7. CDR3 nucleotide sequence: TGTGCCAGCAGCCCAGCCGGGACAGGGGACGGCTACACCTTC. Amino acids: CASSPAGTGDGYTF.

The CDR3 protein is CSASEDRLNYGYTF. CDR3 in DNA: TGCAGTGCTAGTGAAGACAGACTTAACTATGGCTACACCTTC. V usage is TRBV20-1 and J usage is TRBJ1-2; TRBD1 might be the D (5 bases). Germline-derived CDR1 and CDR2 are DFQATT and SNEGSKA (reference sequence). The CDR3 consists of 14 residues. Trimming left V 3 bases short and J 1 base short, with 12 bases between.

The V and J genes are TRBV30 and TRBJ1-5, with 8 positions matching TRBD1. The CDR3 is 15 amino acids. Germline-derived CDR1 and CDR2 are GTSNPN and SVGIG (reference sequence). V was clipped by 0 bases and J by 5 bases; unmatched bases: 6. The CDR3 bases are TGTGCCTGGAGTGTTTTTCAGGGGGCCGATCAGCCCCAGCATTTT. This encodes CAWSVFQGADQPQHF.

V and J are TRBV28 and TRBJ1-2; 8 nucleotides match TRBD1. Germline V gives CDR1 MDHEN, CDR2 SYDVKM. This CDR3 comprises 15 residues. V trimming: 4 bases; J trimming: 1 base; junction bases outside the gene matches: 5. The CDR3 coding sequence is TGTGCCAGCAGTTGGGGAACAGGGGGTAACTATGGCTACACCTTC. The encoded protein is CASSWGTGGNYGYTF.

This chain joins TRBV10-3 and TRBJ1-5, with unresolved D. This CDR3 contains 13 residues. The germline gives CDR1 ENHRY, CDR2 SYGVKD. Trimming pared 8 bases from V and 7 bases from J, leaving 15 bases between. CDR3 coding DNA: TGTGCCATCGCCCAATACCCAGGCCAGCCCCAGCATTTT. Protein: CAIAQYPGQPQHF.

The CDR3 coding sequence is TGCGCCAGCACCGCGGGAGGGCCTACAGATACGCAGTATTTT. As protein: CASTAGGPTDTQYF. The chain recombines TRBV10-1 with TRBJ2-3; 9 nucleotides agree with TRBD2. The V segment lost 7 bases and the J segment 3 bases; nucleotides outside the gene matches: 5. This CDR3 comprises 14 residues. Germline CDR1 is WNHNN and CDR2 is SYGVQD (reference sequence).

The genes are TRBV6-5 and TRBJ1-1, with TRBD1 as a possible D gene (5 bases). CDR1 MNHEY and CDR2 SVGAGI come from the germline V gene. Trimming left V 3 bases short and J 5 bases short, with 16 bases between. CDR3 size: 15 residues. The DNA of the CDR3 is TGTGCCAGCAGTTATTCTTCGGGGGGAGAAACTGAAGCTTTCTTT. Amino acid sequence: CASSYSSGGETEAFF.

The V call is TRBV27, the J call TRBJ1-2; 8 bases line up with TRBD1. The CDR3 consists of 14 residues. V shed 6 bases, J shed 6 bases, and the junction held 9 bases outside the gene matches. Germline V gives CDR1 MNHEY, CDR2 SMNVEV (reference sequence). In nucleotides, the CDR3 is TGTGCCAGCAGCAACAGGGGGAATTTTAATGGCTACACCTTC. Its translation is CASSNRGNFNGYTF.

This rearrangement joins TRBV7-9 to TRBJ2-5, with a tentative D call TRBD2 (6 bases). Germline V gene data show CDR1 as SEHNR and CDR2 as FQNEAQ (reference sequence). The CDR3 has 15 residues. The V gene lost 5 bases and the J gene lost 4 bases, with 17 bases spanning the gap. CDR3 in amino acids: CASSRTSPAGETQYF. CDR3 sequence (DNA): TGTGCCAGCAGCCGTACTAGCCCAGCGGGAGAGACCCAGTACTTC.

This chain joins TRBV7-9 and TRBJ2-2, with 7 bases aligning to TRBD1. CDR1 and CDR2 (germline): SEHNR, FQNEAQ (reference sequence). This CDR3 region has 18 residues. The J segment lost 5 bases and the V segment lost 0 bases, leaving 12 bases of the junction unmatched. The CDR3 loop is CASSLARRGGQGTGELFF. The CDR3 bases are TGTGCCAGCAGCTTAGCGCGTAGAGGGGGCCAAGGGACCGGGGAGCTGTTTTTT. The variable domain in full, with the rest retrieved from reference TRBV7-9 and TRBJ2-2, is DTGVSQNPRHKITKRGQNVTFRCDPISEHNRLYWYRQTLGQGPEFLTYFQNEAQLEKSRLLSDRFSAERPKGSFSTLEIQRTEQGDSAMYLCASSLARRGGQGTGELFFGEGSRLTVL.

The chain joins TRBV19 to TRBJ1-1, with 8 bases fitting TRBD1. Germline lookup yields CDR1 LNHDA and CDR2 SQIVND (reference sequence). Germline trimming cut 4 bases from V and 3 bases from J; bases unmatched to any gene: 7. The CDR3 extends over 15 amino acids. CDR3 bases: TGTGCCAGTAGTAATTGGGGGACAGGACACACTGAAGCTTTCTTT. It specifies CASSNWGTGHTEAFF.

This clone was recorded a few times. The chain combines TRBV29-1 with TRBJ1-4; D ambiguous. Germline CDR1 is SQVTM and CDR2 is ANQGSEA. Trimming took 4 bases from V and 4 from J, leaving 10 bases between them. This CDR3 has 13 amino acids. This CDR3 is CSVVRQDNEKLFF. CDR3 in DNA: TGCAGCGTTGTCAGGCAGGATAATGAAAAACTGTTTTTT.

A few counts support this clone. V and J are TRBV10-3 and TRBJ1-2; D may be TRBD1 (5 bases). V was clipped by 5 bases and J by 8 bases, with 15 bases between them. The CDR3 totals 13 residues. CDR1 and CDR2 from the germline V gene are ENHRY and SYGVKD. The CDR3 protein is CAISSQGTGGYTF. The CDR3 DNA reads as TGTGCCATCAGTAGCCAGGGAACTGGCGGCTACACCTTC.

A single count supports this clone. The chain combines TRBV30 with TRBJ2-4, with no clear D. This CDR3 is built from 14 residues. The germline V gene has CDR1 GTSNPN and CDR2 SVGIG (reference sequence). Trimming left V 0 bases short and J 6 bases short, with 12 bases between. The CDR3 DNA reads TGTGCCTGGAGTGTACTGGGCGTCGGAAACATTCAGTACTTC. Residues: CAWSVLGVGNIQYF.

This clone was observed a single time. V and J are TRBV3-1 (or the pseudogene TRBV3-2) and TRBJ1-6; TRBD1 might be the D (5 bases). V was pared by 1 base and J by 7 bases, with 8 bases between. Per germline, CDR1 LGHDT and CDR2 YNNKEL (reference sequence). The CDR3 runs to 14 residues. CDR3 region: CASSQAQGNSPLHF. The CDR3 DNA reads as TGTGCCAGCAGCCAAGCCCAGGGAAATTCACCCCTCCACTTT.

Regarding this clone: The sample has other DNA sequences that encode this CDR3 too. This chain links TRBV30 with TRBJ2-7; possible D gene TRBD2, 6 bases. The CDR3 is 14 amino acids. Germline CDR1 and CDR2: GTSNPN and SVGIG (reference sequence). V was clipped by 0 bases and J by 0 bases, with 9 bases between them. This CDR3 reads CAWSVGGSSYEQYF. For the CDR3, the DNA is TGTGCCTGGAGTGTTGGGGGGAGCTCCTACGAGCAGTACTTC. Variable domain in full (rest from reference TRBV30 and TRBJ2-7): SQTIHQWPATLVQPVGSPLSLECTVEGTSNPNLYWYRQAAGRGLQLLFYSVGIGQISSEVPQNLSASRPQDRQFILSSKKLLLSDSGFYLCAWSVGGSSYEQYFGPGTRLTVT.

The chain links TRBV5-5 to TRBJ2-2; possible D gene TRBD2, 6 bases. Per the germline V gene, CDR1 is SGHKS and CDR2 is YYEKEE (reference sequence). V lost 0 bases and J 6 bases, leaving 12 bases between the germline ends. This CDR3 contains 15 residues. The CDR3 DNA reads TGTGCCAGCAGCTTGGGACTAGTGAGCGCCGGGGAGCTGTTTTTT. Protein sequence: CASSLGLVSAGELFF.

This clone was recorded once. The chain uses TRBV4-2 and TRBJ2-3; D possibly corresponds to TRBD1 (7 bases). Germline CDR1 reads LGHNA; CDR2 reads YNFKEQ. Deletions cut 1 base from V and 5 bases from J, with 10 bases between. This CDR3 is 14 amino acids long. CDR3 residues: CASSQGQGGDTQYF. The CDR3 nucleotides are TGTGCCAGCAGCCAAGGACAGGGAGGAGATACGCAGTATTTT.

The chain's CDR3 is CASSLRGGAGANVLTF. The CDR3, as DNA: TGTGCCAGCAGCTTGCGCGGCGGGGCTGGGGCCAACGTCCTGACTTTC. The V call is TRBV5-8, the J call TRBJ2-6, with D maybe TRBD2 (6 bases). The CDR3 is made up of 16 amino acids. The V gene lost 1 base and the J gene lost 2 bases, with 10 bases spanning the gap. In germline, CDR1 is SGHTS, CDR2 YDEGEE.

V usage is TRBV5-1 and J usage is TRBJ1-1; D may be TRBD1 (5 bases). From germline, CDR1 is SGHRS and CDR2 YFSETQ. CDR3 length equals 15 residues. V gave up 3 bases and J gave up 5 bases, with 17 bases separating them. The CDR3 loop is CASSWNGSPGTEAFF. Written as DNA, the CDR3 is TGCGCCAGCAGCTGGAATGGGTCTCCAGGGACTGAAGCTTTCTTT.

The V and J genes are TRBV7-9 and TRBJ1-2; D perhaps matches TRBD1 (5 bases). Trimming cost V 5 bases and J 7 bases, with 14 bases left between them. CDR3 length: 13 residues. Germline V gene data show CDR1 as SEHNR and CDR2 as FQNEAQ (reference sequence). In nucleotides, the CDR3 is TGTGCCAGCAGCCCTTCGGGGGGGTTTGGCTACACCTTC. As protein: CASSPSGGFGYTF.